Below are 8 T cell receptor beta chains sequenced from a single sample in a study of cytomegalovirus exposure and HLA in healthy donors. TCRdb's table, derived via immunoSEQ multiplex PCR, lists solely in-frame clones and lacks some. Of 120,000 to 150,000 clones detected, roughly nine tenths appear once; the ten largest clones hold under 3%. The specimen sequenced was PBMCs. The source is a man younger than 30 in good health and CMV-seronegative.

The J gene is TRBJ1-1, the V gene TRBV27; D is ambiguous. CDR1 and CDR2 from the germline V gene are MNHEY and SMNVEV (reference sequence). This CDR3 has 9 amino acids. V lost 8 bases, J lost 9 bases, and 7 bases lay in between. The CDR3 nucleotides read TGTGCCAGCTGGGAGCAAGCTTTCTTT. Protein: CASWEQAFF.

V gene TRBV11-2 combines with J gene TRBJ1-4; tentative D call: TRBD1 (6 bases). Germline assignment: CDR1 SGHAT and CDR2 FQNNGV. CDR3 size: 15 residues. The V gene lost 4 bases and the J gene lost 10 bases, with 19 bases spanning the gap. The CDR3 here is CASSSYPGQKGKLFF. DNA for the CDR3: TGTGCCAGCAGCTCCTATCCGGGACAAAAGGGAAAACTGTTTTTT.

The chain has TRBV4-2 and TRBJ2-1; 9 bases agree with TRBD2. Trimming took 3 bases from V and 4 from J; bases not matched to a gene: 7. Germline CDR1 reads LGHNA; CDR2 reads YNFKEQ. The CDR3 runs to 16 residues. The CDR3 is CASSQSTSGPYNEQFF. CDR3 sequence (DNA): TGTGCCAGCAGCCAGTCCACTAGCGGGCCTTACAATGAGCAGTTCTTC.

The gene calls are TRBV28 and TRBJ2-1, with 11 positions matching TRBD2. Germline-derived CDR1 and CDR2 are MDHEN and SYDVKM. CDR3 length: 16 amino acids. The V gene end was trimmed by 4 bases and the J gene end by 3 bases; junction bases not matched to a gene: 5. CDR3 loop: CASSSAGTSGYNEQFF. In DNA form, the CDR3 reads TGTGCCAGCAGTTCTGCCGGGACTAGCGGCTACAATGAGCAGTTCTTC. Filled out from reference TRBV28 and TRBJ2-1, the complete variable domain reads DVKVTQSSRYLVKRTGEKVFLECVQDMDHENMFWYRQDPGLGLRLIYFSYDVKMKEKGDIPEGYSVSREKKERFSLILESASTNQTSMYLCASSSAGTSGYNEQFFGPGTRLTVL.

CDR3 residues: CASSPDQQGGEKLFF. The CDR3 coding sequence is TGTGCCAGCTCACCAGATCAACAGGGTGGTGAAAAACTGTTTTTT. V is TRBV18 and J is TRBJ1-4; weak D call: TRBD1 (6 bases). Trimming shortened V by 2 bases and J by 7 bases, and 14 bases separated the two germline ends. The CDR3 spans 15 residues. Per germline, CDR1 KGHSH and CDR2 LQKENI.

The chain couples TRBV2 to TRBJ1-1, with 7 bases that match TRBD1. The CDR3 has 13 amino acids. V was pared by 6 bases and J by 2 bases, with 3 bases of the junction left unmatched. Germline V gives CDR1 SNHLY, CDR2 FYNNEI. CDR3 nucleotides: TGTGCCAGCAGGAGGGACAGCAACACTGAAGCTTTCTTT. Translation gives CASRRDSNTEAFF. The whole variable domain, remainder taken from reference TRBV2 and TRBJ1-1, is EPEVTQTPSHQVTQMGQEVILRCVPISNHLYFYWYRQILGQKVEFLVSFYNNEISEKSEIFDDQFSVERPDGSNFTLKIRSTKLEDSAMYFCASRRDSNTEAFFGQGTRLTVV.

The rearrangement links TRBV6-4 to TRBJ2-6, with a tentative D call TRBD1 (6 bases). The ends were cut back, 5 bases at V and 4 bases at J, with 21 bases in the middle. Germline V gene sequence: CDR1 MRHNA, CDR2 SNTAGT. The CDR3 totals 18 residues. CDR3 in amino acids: CASSPQGFQTLGANVLTF. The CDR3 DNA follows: TGTGCCAGCAGTCCCCAGGGGTTCCAAACTCTGGGGGCCAACGTCCTGACTTTC.

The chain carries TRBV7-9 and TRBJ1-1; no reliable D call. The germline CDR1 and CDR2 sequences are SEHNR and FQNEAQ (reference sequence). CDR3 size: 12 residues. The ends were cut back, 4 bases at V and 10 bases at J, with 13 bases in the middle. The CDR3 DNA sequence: TGTGCCAGCAGCTGGAGAGATCCTGGAGCTTTCTTT. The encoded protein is CASSWRDPGAFF.